The 15 T cell receptor beta chains given below trace back to one sample, sequenced in a study of T cell clones after liver transplantation. What these receptors recognize is not known. Generated by immunoSEQ multiplex PCR, the TCRdb table keeps only in-frame clones and is missing some. The repertoire holds about 2,200 clones, with 25% to 40% as singletons. Alloreactive TCRbeta sequences came from sequencing proliferating CFSE-low cells in the MLR. Source material: CD8+ T cells from cultured PBMCs. These receptors were taken from a human patient who received a liver transplant. The graft donor may have given rise to some T cells.

By proportion, this clone is medium-sized. The rearrangement joins TRBV21-1 to TRBJ2-2; no check of the table's D call, TRBD1, against the DNA was made. TRBV21-1 is deemed a pseudogene. This CDR3 region has 15 residues. The CDR3 nucleotides read TGTGCCAGCAGCCCCCGGACAGAGGGCACCGGGGAGCTGTTTTTT. Its protein product is CASSPRTEGTGELFF.

Within the sample, this clone is medium-sized. This chain links TRBV28 with TRBJ2-1; D ambiguous. Per the germline V gene, CDR1 is MDHEN and CDR2 is SYDVKM. Trimming cost V 1 base and J 5 bases, with 6 bases left between them. The length of the CDR3 is 13 residues. CDR3 residues: CASSLYRDNEQFF. In nucleotides, the CDR3 is TGTGCCAGCAGTTTATACAGAGACAATGAGCAGTTCTTC.

The V call is TRBV4-3, the J call TRBJ1-2; D possibly corresponds to TRBD1 (6 bases). The CDR3 length is 15 residues. V was pared by 2 bases and J by 0 bases, with 10 bases between. Per germline, CDR1 LGHNA and CDR2 YSLEER. The CDR3 is CASSQYREANYGYTF. The CDR3 DNA is TGCGCCAGCAGCCAATACAGGGAGGCTAACTATGGCTACACCTTC.

By frequency in the sample, this clone is medium-sized. This chain links TRBV19 with TRBJ2-1; D is perhaps TRBD1 (5 bases). The germline CDR1 and CDR2 sequences are LNHDA and SQIVND (reference sequence). V lost 1 base to trimming and J lost 6 bases, with 10 bases between them. CDR3 size: 14 residues. CDR3 DNA sequence: TGTGCCAGTAGTATAGTATCAGGGTTCAATGAGCAGTTCTTC. The encoded protein is CASSIVSGFNEQFF.

The chain combines TRBV27 with TRBJ2-7; unclear D gene. The CDR3 extends over 13 amino acids. V was trimmed by 5 bases and J by 0 bases, leaving 8 bases between them. The V gene's germline CDR1 is MNHEY and CDR2 SMNVEV (reference sequence). The DNA for the CDR3 is TGTGCCAGCAGTGGCAGCCTCTCCTACGAGCAGTACTTC. It specifies CASSGSLSYEQYF.

V gene TRBV6-1 combines with J gene TRBJ2-7, with TRBD2 as a possible D gene (5 bases). This CDR3 is 16 amino acids long. Looked up from germline, CDR1 is MNHNS and CDR2 is SASEGT. V gave up 1 base and J gave up 2 bases, with 15 bases separating them. The CDR3 is CASSEDVGLRTYEQYF. DNA of the CDR3: TGTGCCAGCAGTGAAGATGTAGGACTCCGAACCTACGAGCAGTACTTC.

By frequency in the sample, this clone is medium-sized (0.01 to 0.1%). The chain is built from TRBV19 and TRBJ2-1; maybe TRBD1 (6 bases). Between the trimmed V and J ends, which lost 1 base and 2 bases, there was a span of 9 bases. This CDR3 comprises 15 residues. Germline lookup yields CDR1 LNHDA and CDR2 SQIVND (reference sequence). In DNA form, the CDR3 reads TGTGCCAGTAGTATAGTTCCAGGGGCCTACAATGAGCAGTTCTTC. It yields the protein CASSIVPGAYNEQFF.

The V and J genes are TRBV5-1 and TRBJ1-5, with TRBD1 matching over 11 bases. This CDR3 is 15 amino acids long. Germline V CDR1 and CDR2: SGHRS, YFSETQ. This chain's CDR3 is CAAASGQGADQPQHF. CDR3 DNA: TGCGCAGCAGCCTCCGGACAGGGGGCGGATCAGCCCCAGCATTTT.

This clone is termed large. This chain joins TRBV5-1 and TRBJ2-7, with 8 bases aligning to TRBD1. V lost 3 bases to trimming and J lost 1 base; unmatched junction nucleotides: 3. The germline V gene encodes CDR1 SGHRS and CDR2 YFSETQ. The CDR3 is made up of 14 amino acids. This CDR3 reads CASSSGTGSYEQYF. Written as DNA, the CDR3 is TGCGCCAGCAGCTCCGGGACAGGATCCTACGAGCAGTACTTC.

The chain links TRBV13 to TRBJ2-1; D gene ambiguous. CDR3 size: 15 residues. Trimming took off 5 bases at V and 7 bases at J, with 18 bases between the two ends. Germline CDR1 is PRHDT and CDR2 is FYEKMQ (reference sequence). This chain's CDR3 is CASSPIFIGRNEQFF. CDR3 bases: TGTGCCAGCAGCCCCATATTCATTGGACGTAATGAGCAGTTCTTC.

This clone was seen more than once but under ten times. V gene TRBV29-1 combines with J gene TRBJ1-2, with D hard to call. The CDR3 has 12 amino acids. Trimming cost V 4 bases and J 1 base, with 7 bases left between them. Per the germline V gene, CDR1 is SQVTM and CDR2 is ANQGSEA. Here the CDR3 reads CSVGGINYGYTF. The CDR3 DNA is TGCAGCGTTGGAGGGATTAACTATGGCTACACCTTC.

The chain recombines TRBV13 with TRBJ2-3, with unresolved D. Trimming shortened V by 1 base and J by 2 bases, and 4 bases separated the two germline ends. The CDR3 contains 13 residues. The germline V gene has CDR1 PRHDT and CDR2 FYEKMQ (reference sequence). This CDR3 is CASSLEDTDTQYF. CDR3 in DNA: TGTGCCAGCAGCTTAGAGGACACAGATACGCAGTATTTT.

The rearrangement links TRBV15 to TRBJ2-2, with D possibly TRBD2 on 6 matching bases. Trimming took 5 bases from V and 7 from J, leaving 20 bases between them. Germline V gene sequence: CDR1 LNHNV, CDR2 YYDKDF (reference sequence). This CDR3 region has 16 residues. CDR3 nucleotide sequence: TGTGCCACCAGCTGGCACGGGGGTAGTAACGACGGGGAGCTGTTTTTT. Amino acids: CATSWHGGSNDGELFF.

Concerning this clone itself: The same CDR3 is also encoded by other DNA sequences in this sample. The chain uses TRBV5-1 and TRBJ2-5; tentatively, D is TRBD2 (6 bases). Germline loops: CDR1 SGHRS, CDR2 YFSETQ. This CDR3 is 15 amino acids long. V was pared by 2 bases and J by 1 base, with 12 bases between. The CDR3 spells CASSFTPGAQETQYF. CDR3 nucleotides: TGCGCCAGCAGCTTCACCCCGGGAGCCCAAGAGACCCAGTACTTC.

This chain connects TRBV9 to TRBJ2-1, with D tentatively TRBD2 (5 bases). There are 18 residues in the CDR3. Germline CDR1 SGDLS, CDR2 YYNGEE. Trimming took off 4 bases at V and 0 bases at J, with 20 bases between the two ends. CDR3 residues: CASSTSRSGLSSYNEQFF. The DNA of the CDR3 is TGTGCCAGCAGCACCTCTAGGAGCGGCTTAAGCTCCTACAATGAGCAGTTCTTC.